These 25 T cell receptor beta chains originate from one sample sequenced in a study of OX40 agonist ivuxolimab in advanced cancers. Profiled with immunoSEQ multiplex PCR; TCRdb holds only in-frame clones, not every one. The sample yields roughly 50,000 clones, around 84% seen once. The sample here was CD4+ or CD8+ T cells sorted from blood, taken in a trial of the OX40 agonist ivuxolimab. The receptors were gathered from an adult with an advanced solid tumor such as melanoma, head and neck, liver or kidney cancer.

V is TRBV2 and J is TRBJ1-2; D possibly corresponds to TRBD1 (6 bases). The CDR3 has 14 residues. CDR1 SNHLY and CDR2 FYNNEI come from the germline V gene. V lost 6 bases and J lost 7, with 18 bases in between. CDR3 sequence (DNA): TGTGCCAGCAGCCTACGCGGCCTAGGGGGTGGCTACACCTTC. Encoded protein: CASSLRGLGGGYTF.

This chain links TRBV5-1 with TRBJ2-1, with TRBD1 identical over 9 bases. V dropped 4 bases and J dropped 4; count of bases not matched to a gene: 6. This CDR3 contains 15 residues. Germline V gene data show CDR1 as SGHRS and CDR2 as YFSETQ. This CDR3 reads CASSRGQGGYNEQFF. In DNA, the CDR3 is TGCGCCAGCAGCCGGGGACAGGGTGGGTACAATGAGCAGTTCTTC. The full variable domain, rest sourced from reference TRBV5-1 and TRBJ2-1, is KAGVTQTPRYLIKTRGQQVTLSCSPISGHRSVSWYQQTPGQGLQFLFEYFSETQRNKGNFPGRFSGRQFSNSRSEMNVSTLELGDSALYLCASSRGQGGYNEQFFGPGTRLTVL.

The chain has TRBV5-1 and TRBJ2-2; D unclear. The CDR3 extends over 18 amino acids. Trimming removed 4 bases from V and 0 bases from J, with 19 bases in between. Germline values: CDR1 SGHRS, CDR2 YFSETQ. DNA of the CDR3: TGCGCCAGCAGCGTTAGACGGGTCGCCTCTACGAACACCGGGGAGCTGTTTTTT. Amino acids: CASSVRRVASTNTGELFF.

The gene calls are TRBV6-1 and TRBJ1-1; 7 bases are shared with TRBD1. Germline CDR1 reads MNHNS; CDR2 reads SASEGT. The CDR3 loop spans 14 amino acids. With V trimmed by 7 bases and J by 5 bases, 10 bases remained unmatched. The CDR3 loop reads CASTELQGSTEAFF. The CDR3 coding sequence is TGTGCCAGCACCGAACTACAGGGGTCGACTGAAGCTTTCTTT.

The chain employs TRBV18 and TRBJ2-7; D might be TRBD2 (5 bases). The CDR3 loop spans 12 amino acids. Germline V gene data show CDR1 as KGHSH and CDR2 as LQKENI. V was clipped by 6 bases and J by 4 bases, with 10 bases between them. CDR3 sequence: CASSGDLYEQYF. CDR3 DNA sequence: TGTGCCAGCTCCGGGGATTTGTACGAGCAGTACTTC.

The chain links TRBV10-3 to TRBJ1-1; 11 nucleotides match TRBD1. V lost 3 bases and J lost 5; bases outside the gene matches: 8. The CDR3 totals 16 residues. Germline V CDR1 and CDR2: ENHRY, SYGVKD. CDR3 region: CAISDTGTGGKTEAFF. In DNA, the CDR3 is TGTGCCATCAGTGACACCGGGACAGGGGGAAAAACTGAAGCTTTCTTT.

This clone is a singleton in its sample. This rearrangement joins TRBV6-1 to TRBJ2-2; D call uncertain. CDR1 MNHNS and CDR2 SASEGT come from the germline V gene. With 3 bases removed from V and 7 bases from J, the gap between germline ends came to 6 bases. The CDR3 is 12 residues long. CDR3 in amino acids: CASSDWDGELFF. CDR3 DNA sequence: TGTGCCAGCAGTGATTGGGACGGGGAGCTGTTTTTT.

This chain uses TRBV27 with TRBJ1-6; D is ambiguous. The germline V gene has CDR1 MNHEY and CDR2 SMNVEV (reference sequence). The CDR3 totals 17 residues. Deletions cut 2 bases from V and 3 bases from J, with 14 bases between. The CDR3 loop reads CASSLTALTLYNSPLHF. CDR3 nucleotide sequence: TGTGCCAGCAGTTTAACCGCGCTCACCCTCTATAATTCACCCCTCCACTTT.

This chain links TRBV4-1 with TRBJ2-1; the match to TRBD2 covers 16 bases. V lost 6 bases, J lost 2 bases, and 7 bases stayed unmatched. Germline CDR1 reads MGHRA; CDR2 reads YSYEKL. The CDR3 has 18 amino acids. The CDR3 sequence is CASRRGTSGGAPYNEQFF. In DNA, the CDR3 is TGCGCCAGCAGACGCGGGACTAGCGGGGGGGCCCCCTACAATGAGCAGTTCTTC.

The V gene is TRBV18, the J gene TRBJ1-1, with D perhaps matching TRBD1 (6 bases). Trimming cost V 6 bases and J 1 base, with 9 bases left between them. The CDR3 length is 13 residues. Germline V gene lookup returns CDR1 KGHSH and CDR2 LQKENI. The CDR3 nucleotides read TGTGCCAGCTCTAGGACAGAGAACACTGAAGCTTTCTTT. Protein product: CASSRTENTEAFF.

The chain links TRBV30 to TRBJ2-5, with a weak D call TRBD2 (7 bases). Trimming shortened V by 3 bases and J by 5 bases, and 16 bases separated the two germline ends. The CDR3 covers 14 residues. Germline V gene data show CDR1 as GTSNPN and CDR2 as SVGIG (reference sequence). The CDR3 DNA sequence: TGTGCCTGGAGGCTGGGGAGGGGGTACGAGACCCAGTACTTC. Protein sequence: CAWRLGRGYETQYF.

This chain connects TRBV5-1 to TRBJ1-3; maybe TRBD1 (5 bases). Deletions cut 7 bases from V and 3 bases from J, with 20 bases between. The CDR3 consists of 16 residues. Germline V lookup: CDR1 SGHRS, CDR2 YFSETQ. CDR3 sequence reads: CASSPGDSIIGNTIYF. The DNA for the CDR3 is TGCGCCAGCTCCCCGGGGGATTCAATCATTGGAAACACCATATATTTT.

The CDR3 coding sequence is TGTGCCAGCAGTCCCCTTCGGACAGGTATGAACACTGAAGCTTTCTTT. This gives the protein CASSPLRTGMNTEAFF. The V call is TRBV28, the J call TRBJ1-1; 7 positions match TRBD1. This CDR3 is built from 16 residues. V shed 5 bases, J shed 0 bases, and the junction held 9 bases outside the gene matches. Germline V gene sequence: CDR1 MDHEN, CDR2 SYDVKM.

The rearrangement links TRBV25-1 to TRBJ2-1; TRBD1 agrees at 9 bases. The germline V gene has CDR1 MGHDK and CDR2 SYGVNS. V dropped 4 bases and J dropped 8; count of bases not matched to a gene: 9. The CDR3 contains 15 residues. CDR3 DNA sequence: TGTGCCAGCAGTGTCTCGTGGACAGGGGACCATGAGCAGTTCTTC. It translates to CASSVSWTGDHEQFF.

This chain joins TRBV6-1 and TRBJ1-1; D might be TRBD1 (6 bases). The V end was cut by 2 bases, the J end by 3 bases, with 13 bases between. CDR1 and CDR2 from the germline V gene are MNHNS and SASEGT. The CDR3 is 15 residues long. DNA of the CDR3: TGTGCCAGCAGTGAATGGCGGGCAGGGGACACTGAAGCTTTCTTT. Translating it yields CASSEWRAGDTEAFF.

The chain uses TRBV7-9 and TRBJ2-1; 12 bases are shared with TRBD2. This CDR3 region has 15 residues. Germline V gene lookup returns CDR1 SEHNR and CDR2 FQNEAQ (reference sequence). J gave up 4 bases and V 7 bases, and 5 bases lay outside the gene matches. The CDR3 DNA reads TGTGCCAGCACTACCGGGACTAGCGGGTACAATGAGCAGTTCTTC. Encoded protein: CASTTGTSGYNEQFF.

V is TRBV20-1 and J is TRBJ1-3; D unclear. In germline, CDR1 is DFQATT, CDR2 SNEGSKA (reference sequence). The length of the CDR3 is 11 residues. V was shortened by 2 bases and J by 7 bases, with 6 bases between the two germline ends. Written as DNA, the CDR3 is TGCAGTGCTAGAAAGCAGAACACCATATATTTT. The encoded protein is CSARKQNTIYF.

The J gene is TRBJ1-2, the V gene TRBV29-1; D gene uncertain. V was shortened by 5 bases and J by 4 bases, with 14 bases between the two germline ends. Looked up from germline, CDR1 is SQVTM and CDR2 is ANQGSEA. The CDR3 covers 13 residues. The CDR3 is CSVMSLASYGYTF. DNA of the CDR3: TGCAGCGTTATGAGCCTCGCGAGCTATGGCTACACCTTC. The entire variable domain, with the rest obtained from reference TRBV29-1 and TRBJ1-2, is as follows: SAVISQKPSRDICQRGTSLTIQCQVDSQVTMMFWYRQQPGQSLTLIATANQGSEATYESGFVIDKFPISRPNLTFSTLTVSNMSPEDSSIYLCSVMSLASYGYTFGSGTRLTVV.

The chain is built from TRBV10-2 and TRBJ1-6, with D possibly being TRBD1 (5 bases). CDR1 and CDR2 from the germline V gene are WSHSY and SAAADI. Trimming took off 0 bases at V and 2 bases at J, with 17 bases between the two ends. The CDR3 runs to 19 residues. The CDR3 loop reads CASSESTSMSGTYNSPLHF. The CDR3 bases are TGCGCCAGCAGTGAGTCGACGTCTATGTCAGGGACCTATAATTCACCCCTCCACTTT.

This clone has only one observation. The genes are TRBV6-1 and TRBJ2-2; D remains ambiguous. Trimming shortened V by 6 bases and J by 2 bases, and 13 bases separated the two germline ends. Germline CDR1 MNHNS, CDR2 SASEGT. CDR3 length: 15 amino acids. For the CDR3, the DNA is TGTGCCAGCAGGAAAGGATATACAAACACCGGGGAGCTGTTTTTT. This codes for CASRKGYTNTGELFF.

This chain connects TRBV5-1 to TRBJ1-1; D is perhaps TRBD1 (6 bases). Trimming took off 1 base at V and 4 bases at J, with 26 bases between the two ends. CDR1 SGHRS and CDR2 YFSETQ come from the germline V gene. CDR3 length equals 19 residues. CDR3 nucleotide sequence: TGCGCCAGCAGCTTGCGCCCAGGAGGAACGGGGAGCAGGGGCACTGAAGCTTTCTTT. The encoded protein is CASSLRPGGTGSRGTEAFF.

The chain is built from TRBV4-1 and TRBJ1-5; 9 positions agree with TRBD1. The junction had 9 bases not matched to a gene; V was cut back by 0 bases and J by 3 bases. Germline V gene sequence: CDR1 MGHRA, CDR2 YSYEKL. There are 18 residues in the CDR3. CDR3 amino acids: CASSQESSTGGPNQPQHF. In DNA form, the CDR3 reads TGCGCCAGCAGCCAAGAATCGTCGACAGGGGGTCCCAATCAGCCCCAGCATTTT.

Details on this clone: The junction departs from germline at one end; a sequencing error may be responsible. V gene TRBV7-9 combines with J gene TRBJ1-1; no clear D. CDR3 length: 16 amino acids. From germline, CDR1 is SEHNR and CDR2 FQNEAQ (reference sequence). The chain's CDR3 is CASTLEGSDRHTEAFF. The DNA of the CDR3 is TGTGCCAGCACCTTAGAGGGCTCCGACCGGCACACTGAAGCTTTCTTT.

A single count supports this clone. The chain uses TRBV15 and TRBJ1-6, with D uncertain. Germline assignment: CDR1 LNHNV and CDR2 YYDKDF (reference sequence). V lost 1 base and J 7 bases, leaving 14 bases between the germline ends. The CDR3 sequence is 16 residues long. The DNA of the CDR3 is TGTGCCACCAGCAGAGGCCCTCCTACTAGAAATTCACCCCTCCACTTT. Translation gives CATSRGPPTRNSPLHF.

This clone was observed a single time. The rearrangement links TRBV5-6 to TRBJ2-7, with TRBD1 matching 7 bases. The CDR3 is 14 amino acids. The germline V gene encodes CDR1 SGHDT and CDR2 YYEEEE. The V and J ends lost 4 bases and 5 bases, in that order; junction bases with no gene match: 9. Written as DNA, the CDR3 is TGTGCCAGCAGCCTGGACAGGATCCAAGACGAGCAGTACTTC. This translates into CASSLDRIQDEQYF.